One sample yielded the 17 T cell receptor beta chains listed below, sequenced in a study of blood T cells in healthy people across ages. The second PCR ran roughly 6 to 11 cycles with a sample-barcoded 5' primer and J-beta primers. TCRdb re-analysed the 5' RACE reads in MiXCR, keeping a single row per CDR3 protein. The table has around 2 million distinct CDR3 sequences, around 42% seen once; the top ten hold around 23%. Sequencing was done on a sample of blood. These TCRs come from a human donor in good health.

The CDR3 reads CASSLDSTDTSKYF. The CDR3 DNA follows: TGCGCCAGCAGCTTGGACTCCACAGATACGTCGAAGTATTTT. The J gene is TRBJ2-3, the V gene TRBV5-1; D is uncertain. The germline gives CDR1 SGHRS, CDR2 YFSETQ. This CDR3 contains 14 residues. V was clipped by 0 bases and J by 13 bases, with 18 bases between them.

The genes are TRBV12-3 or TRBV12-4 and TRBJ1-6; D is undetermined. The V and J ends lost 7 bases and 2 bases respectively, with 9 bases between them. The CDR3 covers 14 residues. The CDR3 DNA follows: TGTGCCAGCACCCCCGGGGCCTATAATTCACCCCTCCACTTT. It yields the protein CASTPGAYNSPLHF.

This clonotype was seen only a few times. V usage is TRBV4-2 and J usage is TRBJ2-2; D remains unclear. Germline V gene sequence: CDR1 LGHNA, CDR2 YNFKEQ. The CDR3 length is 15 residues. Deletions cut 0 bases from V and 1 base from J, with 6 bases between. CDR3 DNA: TGTGCCAGCAGCCAAGATTCAAAGAACACCGGGGAGCTGTTTTTT. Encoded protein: CASSQDSKNTGELFF.

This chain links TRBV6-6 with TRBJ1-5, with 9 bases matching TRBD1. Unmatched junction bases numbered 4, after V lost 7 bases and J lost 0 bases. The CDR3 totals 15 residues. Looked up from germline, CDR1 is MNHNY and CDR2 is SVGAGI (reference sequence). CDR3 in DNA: TGTGCCAGCACCGACAGGGGGTATAGCAATCAGCCCCAGCATTTT. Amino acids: CASTDRGYSNQPQHF.

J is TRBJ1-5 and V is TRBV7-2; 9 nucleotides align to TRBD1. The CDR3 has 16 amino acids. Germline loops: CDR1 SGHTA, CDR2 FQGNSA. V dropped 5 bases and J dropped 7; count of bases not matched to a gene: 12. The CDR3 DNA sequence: TGTGCCAGCAGCCCCCGGACAGGGGATTTGGGGCAGCCCCAGCATTTT. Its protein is CASSPRTGDLGQPQHF.

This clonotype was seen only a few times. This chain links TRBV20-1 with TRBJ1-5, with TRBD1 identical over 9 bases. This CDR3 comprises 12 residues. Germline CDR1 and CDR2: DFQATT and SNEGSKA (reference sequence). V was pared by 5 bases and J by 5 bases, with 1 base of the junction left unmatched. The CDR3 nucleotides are TGCAGTGCTGGGACAGGGTATCAGCCCCAGCATTTT. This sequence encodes CSAGTGYQPQHF.

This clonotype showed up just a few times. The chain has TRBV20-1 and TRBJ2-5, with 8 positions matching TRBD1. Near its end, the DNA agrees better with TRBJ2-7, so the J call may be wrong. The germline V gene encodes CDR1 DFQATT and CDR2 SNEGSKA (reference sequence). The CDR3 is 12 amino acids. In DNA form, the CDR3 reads TGCAGTGCTAGGGACAGGGCCCACGAGCAGTACTTC. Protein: CSARDRAHEQYF.

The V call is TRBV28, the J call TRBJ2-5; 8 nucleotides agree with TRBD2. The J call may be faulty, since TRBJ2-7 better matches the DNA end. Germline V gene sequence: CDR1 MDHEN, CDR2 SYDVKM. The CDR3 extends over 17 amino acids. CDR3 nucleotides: TGTGCCAGCAGCCCCCTGGGGAGGTCCGGGGGGGGATACGAGCAGTACTTC. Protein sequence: CASSPLGRSGGGYEQYF.

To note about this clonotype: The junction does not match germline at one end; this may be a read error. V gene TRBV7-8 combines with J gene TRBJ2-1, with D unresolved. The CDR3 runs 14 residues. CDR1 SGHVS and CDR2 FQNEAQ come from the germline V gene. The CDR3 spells CASSFDSYTNVQFF. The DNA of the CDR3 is TGTGCCAGCAGCTTCGATTCCTACACGAATGTGCAGTTCTTC.

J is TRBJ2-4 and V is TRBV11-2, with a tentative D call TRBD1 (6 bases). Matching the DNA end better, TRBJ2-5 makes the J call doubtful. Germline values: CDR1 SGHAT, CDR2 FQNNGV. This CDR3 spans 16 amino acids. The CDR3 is CASSLATRGSRETQYF. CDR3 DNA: TGTGCCAGCAGCTTAGCCACAAGGGGGTCCCGAGAGACCCAGTACTTC.

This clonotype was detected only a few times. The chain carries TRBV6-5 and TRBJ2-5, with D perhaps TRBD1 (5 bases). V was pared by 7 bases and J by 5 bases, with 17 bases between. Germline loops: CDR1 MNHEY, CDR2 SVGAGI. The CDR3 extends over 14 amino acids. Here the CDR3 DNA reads TGTGCCAGCAACCCCAGGGATGAAATGGAGACCCAGTACTTC. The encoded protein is CASNPRDEMETQYF.

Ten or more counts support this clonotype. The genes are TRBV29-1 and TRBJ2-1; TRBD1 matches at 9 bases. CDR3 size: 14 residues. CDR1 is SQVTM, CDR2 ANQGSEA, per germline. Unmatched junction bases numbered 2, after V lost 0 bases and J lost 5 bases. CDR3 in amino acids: CSVEEGQGDNEQFF. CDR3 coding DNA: TGCAGCGTTGAAGAGGGACAGGGAGACAATGAGCAGTTCTTC.

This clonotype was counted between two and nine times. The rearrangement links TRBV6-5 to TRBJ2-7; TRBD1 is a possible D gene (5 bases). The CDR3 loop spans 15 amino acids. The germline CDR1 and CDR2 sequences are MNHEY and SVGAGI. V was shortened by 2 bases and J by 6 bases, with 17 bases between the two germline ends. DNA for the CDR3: TGTGCCAGCAGTTACGGGGCAGGGTTCGTCCGCGAGCAGTACTTC. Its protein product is CASSYGAGFVREQYF.

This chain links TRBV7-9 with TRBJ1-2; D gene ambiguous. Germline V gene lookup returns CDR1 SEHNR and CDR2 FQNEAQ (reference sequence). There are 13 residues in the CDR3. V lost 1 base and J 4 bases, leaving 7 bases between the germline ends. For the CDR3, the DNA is TGTGCCAGCAGCTTAGATGTTGTCTATGGCTACACCTTC. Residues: CASSLDVVYGYTF.

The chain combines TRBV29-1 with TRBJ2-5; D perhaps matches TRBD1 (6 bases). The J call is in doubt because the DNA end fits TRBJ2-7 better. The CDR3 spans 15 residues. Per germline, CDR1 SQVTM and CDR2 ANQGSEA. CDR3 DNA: TGCAGCGTTGAAGATCGGAGCAGGGGTCACTACGAGCAGTACTTC. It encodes CSVEDRSRGHYEQYF.

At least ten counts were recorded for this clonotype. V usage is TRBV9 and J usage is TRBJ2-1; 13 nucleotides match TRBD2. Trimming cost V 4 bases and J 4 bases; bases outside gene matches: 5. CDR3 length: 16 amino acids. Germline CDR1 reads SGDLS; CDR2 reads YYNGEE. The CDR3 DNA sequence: TGTGCCAGCAGCCTGGGGACTAGCGGGAAATACAATGAGCAGTTCTTC. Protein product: CASSLGTSGKYNEQFF.

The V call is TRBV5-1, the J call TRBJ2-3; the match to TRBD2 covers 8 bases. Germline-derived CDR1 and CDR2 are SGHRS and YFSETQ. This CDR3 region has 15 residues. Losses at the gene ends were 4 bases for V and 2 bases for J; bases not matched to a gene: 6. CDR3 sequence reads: CASSRGGGPTDTQYF. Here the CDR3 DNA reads TGCGCCAGCAGCAGGGGCGGGGGGCCCACAGATACGCAGTATTTT.